Sequencing of this T cell receptor (beta chain) was carried out in a study of T cells in Graves' hyperthyroidism and ophthalmopathy (dated by TCRdb to the late 2010s). Background on the whole study: Peripheral blood samples were taken at initial diagnosis, before any treatment was given. TCR V-J signatures able to tell the groups apart were searched for in a discovery cohort of 100 or so patients, of whom 43 had Graves' ophthalmopathy and around 58 had stable Graves' hyperthyroidism. Prospective prediction of ophthalmopathy was tested in an independent validation cohort consisting of some 20 hyperthyroidism patients and more than 15 patients who later progressed to ophthalmopathy. The roughly 91 discovery patients were randomly split 7:3 into training and test sets. The study also compared thyroid tissue and blood T-cell repertoires from about 6 Graves' hyperthyroidism patients. After blood sampling, hyperthyroidism patients were treated with methimazole at a starting dose of 30 mg daily, and ophthalmopathy patients were treated with high-dose intravenous methylprednisolone. TCR Vbeta CDR3 sequencing of roughly 140 peripheral blood samples (under 45 ophthalmopathy, about 75 hyperthyroidism and some 17 progressor patients) is reported in the paper.

In the ophthalmopathy patients, disease was moderately to severely active, with a Clinical Activity Score of 3 or more, a NOSPECS grade of 4 or more, and a duration of less than 3 months. The study excluded patients with uncontrolled infections, other autoimmune diseases, pregnancy or lactation. Clinical symptoms, serum thyroxine and TRAb, thyroid ultrasound, and orbital computed tomography formed the basis for the diagnoses. PBMCs were isolated from about 9.2 ml of fresh peripheral blood by Ficoll-Paque density gradient centrifugation. Total RNA was extracted using Trizol reagent, and RNA quality was assessed on an Agilent 2100 Bioanalyzer. What the research found in general, with its limitations: Sample size was not statistically predetermined, and investigators were not blinded to group allocation. In validation, the model predicted progression to ophthalmopathy a median of roughly six months before onset, with roughly 71% sensitivity and about 72% specificity. Most expanded thyroid clonotypes (frequency above 0.001) were also detected in blood, a finding suggesting that blood repertoires may reflect thyroid immune responses. A model built on a 13 V-J signature distinguished ophthalmopathy from stable hyperthyroidism, reaching about 88% sensitivity and around 81% specificity in cross-validation and 80%/75% in testing.

TCR beta CDR3 regions were amplified from RNA transcripts. A first-round RT-PCR of the TCR CDR3 used the HTBI primer set with the Qiagen OneStep RT-PCR kit. A second multiplex PCR round built the libraries, followed by size selection and purification. The libraries were sequenced on an Illumina HiSeq2000 using paired-end 100 bp reads. In the original analysis: SOAPnuke was used to process the raw data, with reads discarded if the reads contained adapters or uncalled bases, had a mean Phred below 15, or lacked an exact constant-primer or identifier match. COPE v1.2.5 was used to merge high-quality paired reads, and clonotypes were defined as unique nucleotide sequences. MiTCR v1.1 was used to align the clonotypes against IMGT TRBV, TRBD and TRBJ reference segments. The analysis included only V-J combinations with a frequency above 0.0001, which together covered approximately 99% of the repertoires. The TCS score was defined as F50 (clonal expansion) divided by E x V (chaos), with BLOSUM62-based TCRdist calculated between CDR3 peptides within each V-J. Welch's t-statistics and random forest reduced around 510 V-J features to 13, which were used in a naive Bayes classifier (R e1071). TCRdb itself trimmed the public reads at Q25 with fastp, ran MiXCR and retained productive beta chains. Records with the same CDR3 protein are collapsed into one entry carrying the most frequent genes and DNA. The authors' filters were not applied to this entry. The sample profile shows some 580,000 distinct CDR3 sequences; about a sixth of them were found once. Clones ranked in the top ten supply 2.5% to 4% of the sample.

The CDR3 holds 16 amino acids from the cysteine to the phenylalanine. Solely the CDR3 DNA is kept, with 48 bases framed from the first base. The CDR1 and CDR2 encoded by the germline V gene are MDHEN and SYDVKM. After removal of 6 bases from V and 3 bases from J, the junction retains 4 bases not matched to a gene. As for this clonotype: No antigen is known for it. No clone much larger than this one lies a single base away; base qualities are absent.

Sequenced sample: blood. The TCR comes from a middle-aged woman with Graves' ophthalmopathy. The rearrangement combines TRBV28 with TRBJ2-1, and 14 bases in between align with TRBD2. The DNA sequence follows: TGTGCCAGCAGGGGGACTAGCGGGAGACTCTACAATGAGCAGTTCTTC. The translation is CASRGTSGRLYNEQFF.